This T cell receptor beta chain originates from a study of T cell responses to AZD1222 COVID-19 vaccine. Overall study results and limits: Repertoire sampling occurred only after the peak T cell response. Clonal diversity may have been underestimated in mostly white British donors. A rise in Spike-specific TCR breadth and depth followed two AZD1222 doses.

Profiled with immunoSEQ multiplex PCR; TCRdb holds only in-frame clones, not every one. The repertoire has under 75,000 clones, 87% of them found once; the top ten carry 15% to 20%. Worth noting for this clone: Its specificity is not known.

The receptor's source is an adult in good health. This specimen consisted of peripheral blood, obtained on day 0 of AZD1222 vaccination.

CDR3 residues: CASSLGFPDRDQETQYF. Here the CDR3 DNA reads TGTGCCAGCAGCTTAGGATTCCCGGACAGGGATCAAGAGACCCAGTACTTC. This rearrangement joins TRBV11-3 to TRBJ2-5, with TRBD1 matching over 8 bases. The CDR3 has 17 residues. V shed 1 base and J 2 bases; nucleotides not matched to a gene: 9. Germline CDR1 SGHNT, CDR2 YENEEA. The full variable domain, with the rest looked up from reference TRBV11-3 and TRBJ2-5, is EAGVVQSPRYKIIEKKQPVAFWCNPISGHNTLYWYLQNLGQGPELLIRYENEEAVDDSQLPKDRFSAERLKGVDSTLKIQPAELGDSAVYLCASSLGFPDRDQETQYFGPGTRLLVL.